This T cell receptor beta chain comes out of a study of post-analysis software for immune sequencing data. Overall study context: Relapsing-remitting, secondary progressive and progressive-relapsing forms of multiple sclerosis all featured among disease courses.

Each TCR beta cDNA library carried unique molecular identifiers. When about 1 to 11 million T cells were used, they gave a few hundred thousand cDNA molecules. TCRdb processed the PCR reads anew with MiXCR; each CDR3 protein has one entry. This sample carries approximately 730,000 distinct CDR3 sequences, roughly 27% of them seen once, and the ten largest clones take more than 0.45%. In regard to this clonotype: What it binds is not known.

General observations from the study: Samples sharing a preparation batch grouped tightly together when assessed by F measure. Patients with multiple sclerosis recorded significantly lower normalized Chao1 diversity than controls, the study found.

Sequenced sample: blood. This TCR was sampled from a girl under 18 with multiple sclerosis.

Written as DNA, the CDR3 is TGTGCCAGCAGTGAGGCGGGAGCCTCCTACAATGAGCAGTTCTTC. Translated: CASSEAGASYNEQFF. V gene TRBV6-4 combines with J gene TRBJ2-1; 7 nucleotides agree with TRBD2. CDR3 length equals 15 residues. Per germline, CDR1 MRHNA and CDR2 SNTAGT. Unmatched junction bases numbered 2, after V lost 3 bases and J lost 0 bases.